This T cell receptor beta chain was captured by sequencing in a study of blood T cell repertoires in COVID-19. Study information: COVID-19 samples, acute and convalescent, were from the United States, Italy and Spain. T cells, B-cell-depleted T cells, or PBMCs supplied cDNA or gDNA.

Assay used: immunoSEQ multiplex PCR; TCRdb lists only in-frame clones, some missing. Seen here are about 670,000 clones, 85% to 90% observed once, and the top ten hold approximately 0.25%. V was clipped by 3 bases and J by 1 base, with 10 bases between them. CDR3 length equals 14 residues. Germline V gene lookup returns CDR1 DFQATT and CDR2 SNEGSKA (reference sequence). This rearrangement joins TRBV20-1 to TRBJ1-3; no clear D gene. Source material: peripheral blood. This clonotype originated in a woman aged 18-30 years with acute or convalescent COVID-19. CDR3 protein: CSASALESGNTIYF. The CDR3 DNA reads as TGCAGTGCTAGTGCGTTAGAATCTGGAAACACCATATATTTT.